This is a list of T cell receptor beta chains from one sample in a study of early T cells in non-severe SARS-CoV-2 infection. From the 5' RACE reads, TCRdb called clonotypes with MiXCR, one entry per CDR3 protein. Of about 36,000 distinct CDR3 sequences listed, 6% to 8.5% are singletons. Source: whole blood, taken at baseline. The receptors were gathered from an adult who was a healthcare worker with PCR-confirmed SARS-CoV-2 infection or an uninfected control (not recorded which). CDR3s include the opening cysteine and the closing phenylalanine or tryptophan. A D gene is named only where the DNA matches it firmly. The size field is filled for only some rows; it gives once, few, many or a size class.

j_gene: TRBJ2-1
v_gene: TRBV20-1
abundance: many
d_gene: NA
CDR3aa: CSATSAYNEQFF
CDR3nt: TGCAGTGCTACTAGCGCCTACAATGAGCAGTTCTTC

j_gene: TRBJ2-3
v_gene: TRBV7-8
abundance: NA
d_gene: NA
CDR3aa: CANSLSAGSTDTQYF
CDR3nt: TGTGCCAACAGCTTATCAGCGGGTAGCACAGATACGCAGTATTTT

j_gene: TRBJ2-7
v_gene: TRBV2
abundance: NA
d_gene: NA
CDR3aa: CASILDKYYEQYF
CDR3nt: TGTGCCAGCATCCTCGACAAGTACTACGAGCAGTACTTC

j_gene: TRBJ2-6
v_gene: TRBV5-1
abundance: many
d_gene: NA
CDR3aa: CASRGQLLGANVLTF
CDR3nt: TGCGCCAGCCGGGGGCAGCTCCTCGGGGCCAACGTCCTGACTTTC

j_gene: TRBJ2-1
v_gene: TRBV5-4
abundance: NA
d_gene: NA
CDR3aa: CASSLVEGQGSYNEQFF
CDR3nt: TGTGCCAGCAGCTTGGTCGAGGGGCAGGGCTCCTACAATGAGCAGTTCTTC

j_gene: TRBJ2-7
v_gene: TRBV7-2
abundance: many
d_gene: NA
CDR3aa: CASSLAHPRDAREQYF
CDR3nt: TGTGCCAGCAGCTTAGCCCACCCCCGGGATGCCAGAGAGCAGTACTTC

j_gene: TRBJ2-1
v_gene: TRBV6-6
abundance: few
d_gene: TRBD2
CDR3aa: CASSLVAGGNNEQFF
CDR3nt: TGTGCCAGCAGTCTTGTAGCGGGAGGTAACAATGAGCAGTTCTTC

j_gene: TRBJ1-2
v_gene: TRBV5-1
abundance: NA
d_gene: TRBD1
CDR3aa: CASSPTGGVHGYTF
CDR3nt: TGCGCCAGCAGCCCGACAGGGGGCGTCCATGGCTACACCTTC

j_gene: TRBJ2-2
v_gene: TRBV3-1
abundance: few
d_gene: NA
CDR3aa: CASLLGPKAGELFF
CDR3nt: TGTGCCAGCCTCCTAGGACCCAAGGCCGGGGAGCTGTTTTTT

j_gene: TRBJ1-1
v_gene: TRBV19
abundance: NA
d_gene: NA
CDR3aa: CASSPGPRVEAFF
CDR3nt: TGTGCCAGTAGTCCGGGACCGAGAGTTGAAGCTTTCTTT

j_gene: TRBJ2-5
v_gene: TRBV4-1
abundance: many
d_gene: NA
CDR3aa: CASSQETGETQYF
CDR3nt: TGCGCCAGCAGCCAAGAAACAGGGGAGACCCAGTACTTC

j_gene: TRBJ1-2
v_gene: TRBV19
abundance: NA
d_gene: TRBD1
CDR3aa: CASSPGQGNGYTF
CDR3nt: TGTGCCAGTAGCCCGGGACAGGGAAATGGCTACACCTTC

j_gene: TRBJ1-2
v_gene: TRBV18
abundance: many
d_gene: TRBD1
CDR3aa: CASSEGQGPNYGYTF
CDR3nt: TGTGCCAGCTCGGAAGGACAGGGCCCTAACTATGGCTACACCTTC

j_gene: TRBJ2-1
v_gene: TRBV20-1
abundance: NA
d_gene: NA
CDR3aa: CSARDTSAANEQFF
CDR3nt: TGCAGTGCTAGGGACACATCGGCCGCTAATGAGCAGTTCTTC

j_gene: TRBJ2-7
v_gene: TRBV2
abundance: NA
d_gene: NA
CDR3aa: CASSEFKGPYEQYF
CDR3nt: TGTGCCAGCAGTGAATTTAAGGGTCCCTACGAGCAGTACTTC

j_gene: TRBJ2-7
v_gene: TRBV28
abundance: NA
d_gene: NA
CDR3aa: CASSYQNAYEQYF
CDR3nt: TGTGCCAGCAGTTACCAGAATGCCTACGAGCAGTACTTC